The TCR beta chain under discussion was sequenced for a study of blood T cell repertoires in COVID-19. Study summary: Specimens from acute and convalescent COVID-19 originated in the United States, Italy and Spain. T cells, B-cell-depleted T cells, or PBMCs supplied cDNA or gDNA.

In the study's own analysis: Nucleated cell number was recorded as an estimate derived from reference gene primer amplification. Assay: immunoSEQ multiplex PCR; the TCRdb copy retains only in-frame clones and omits some. D and trimming were read from the DNA, whereas the V and J calls and clone size are those reported in that table. The data show roughly 100,000 clones, approximately 79% seen once. Germline CDR1 is SGHAT and CDR2 is FQNNGV. This CDR3 is built from 13 residues. V lost 5 bases and J lost 5, with 13 bases in between. Sample: peripheral blood. The TCR originated in a woman at least 80 years old with active or convalescent COVID-19. J is TRBJ2-7 and V is TRBV11-2; a possible D gene is TRBD2 (5 bases). Here the CDR3 DNA reads TGTGCCAGCAGCGAACGGGTCGGGGACGAGCAGTACTTC. Translating it yields CASSERVGDEQYF.